This T cell receptor beta chain was identified during a study of blood T cell repertoires in COVID-19. Background on the study: Researchers got acute and convalescent COVID-19 samples from the United States, Italy and Spain. Sample material is recorded as cDNA or gDNA derived from T cells, B-cell-depleted T cells, or PBMCs.

The germline V gene has CDR1 SNHLY and CDR2 FYNNEI. Trimming took 2 bases from V and 0 from J, leaving 11 bases between them. The length of the CDR3 is 16 residues. In the source study's methods: Amplified reference gene primers provided the basis for estimating nucleated cell counts. TCRdb's copy holds only in-frame clones and misses some; the assay was immunoSEQ multiplex PCR. D and trimming come from the DNA, and the V and J calls and clone size come from that table. Of some 350,000 clones listed, around 91% are singletons. The rearrangement joins TRBV2 to TRBJ2-1, with D unclear. What was sequenced was peripheral blood. The source of this sequence is a woman in her late teens or twenties who had recovered from COVID-19. Here the CDR3 DNA reads TGTGCCAGCAGTGAACGTGGTTCCAGCTCCTACAATGAGCAGTTCTTC. Translation: CASSERGSSSYNEQFF.